This paragraph reports one T cell receptor (beta chain). Clones were read by immunoSEQ multiplex PCR, and TCRdb kept only the in-frame ones, dropping some. The sample has a few hundred thousand clones, around 83% seen once. The source of the sample is a study of blood T cell repertoires in COVID-19. Study in general: PBMCs, B-cell-depleted T cells, or T cells provided the cDNA or gDNA that made up the material.

Sequencing input: peripheral blood. This receptor was taken from a woman aged 45-65 years with acute or convalescent COVID-19.

The CDR3 coding sequence is TGTGCCTGGCAAACCCTTGGGACAGGGGGCCACGAGCAGTACTTC. Amino acids: CAWQTLGTGGHEQYF. The V call is TRBV30, the J call TRBJ2-7; 12 bases line up with TRBD1. Germline trimming cut 5 bases from V and 5 bases from J; bases unmatched to any gene: 10. The CDR3 is made up of 15 amino acids. Per the germline V gene, CDR1 is GTSNPN and CDR2 is SVGIG (reference sequence).